This T cell receptor (beta chain) derives from a study of vaccination effects on CD4 cells after COVID-19. About the study: The two convalescent patients provided samples 16 days and one week before vaccination.

Points from the study as a whole: Few convalescent patients and no early post-infection timepoints were included in the study.

For this clone: Antigen: not known.

Peptide-pool stimulation followed by sequencing identified expanded antigen-specific CD4+ clonotypes in the ViraFEST assay. Following 10 days of culture, CD4+ T cells were isolated. The person's infection with SARS-CoV-2, confirmed by PCR, took place between March and December 2020. TCRdb's table, derived via immunoSEQ multiplex PCR, lists solely in-frame clones and lacks some. The sample holds 40,000 or so clones, roughly 75% seen once. CDR1 and CDR2 from the germline V gene are DFQATT and SNEGSKA (reference sequence). V gave up 0 bases and J gave up 6 bases, with 5 bases separating them. The CDR3 extends over 11 amino acids.

The input for sequencing was CD4+ T cells from PBMCs cultured with a peptide pool, taken before COVID-19 vaccination. V is TRBV20-1 and J is TRBJ2-5; D is uncertain. The source is a human donor who had a prior SARS-CoV-2 infection. CDR3 amino acids: CSARDGKTQYF. Written as DNA, the CDR3 is TGCAGTGCTAGAGATGGGAAGACCCAGTACTTC.